Given below is one T cell receptor beta chain in context. What it binds is not known. The time point denotes: after neoadjuvant nivolumab, at surgical resection. Patients were newly diagnosed with stage II-IVA oral cavity squamous cell carcinoma without prior systemic or radiation treatment. The data are from a study of neoadjuvant anti-PD-1 for oral cavity cancer. Study-level information: Non-progressing patients received a fourth nivolumab dose near day 43, then surgery on days 50-56.

General observations from the study: After neoadjuvant nivolumab, PBMC T cell clonality was significantly higher in non-responders than responders.

The data were produced by immunoSEQ multiplex PCR, yet TCRdb's version contains in-frame clones alone and is incomplete. Seen here are approximately 10,000 clones, under 75% observed once, and the top ten hold roughly 4%. The sequence was obtained from a person aged 40 to 85 with oral cavity squamous cell carcinoma. Material: PBMCs, obtained after nivolumab (anti-PD-1) treatment.

CDR3 nucleotides: TGCGCCAGCAGCCTGAATGCCGGTACTGGAAACACCATATATTTT. This encodes CASSLNAGTGNTIYF. This chain joins TRBV5-1 and TRBJ1-3; D is unclear. Germline lookup yields CDR1 SGHRS and CDR2 YFSETQ. This CDR3 comprises 15 residues. Trimming left V 4 bases short and J 2 bases short, with 13 bases between.